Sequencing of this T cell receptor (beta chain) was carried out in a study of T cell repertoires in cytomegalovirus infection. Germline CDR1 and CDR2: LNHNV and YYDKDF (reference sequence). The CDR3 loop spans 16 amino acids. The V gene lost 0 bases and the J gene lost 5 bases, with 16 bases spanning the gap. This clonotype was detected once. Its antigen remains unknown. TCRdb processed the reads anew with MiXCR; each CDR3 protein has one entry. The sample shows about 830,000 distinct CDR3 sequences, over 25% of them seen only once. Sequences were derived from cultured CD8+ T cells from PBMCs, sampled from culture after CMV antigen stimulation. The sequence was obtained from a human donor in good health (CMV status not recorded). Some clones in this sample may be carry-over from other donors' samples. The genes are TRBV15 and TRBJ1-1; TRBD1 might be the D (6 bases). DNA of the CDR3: TGTGCCACCAGCAGAGATCTAGGGGGAGGGATGACTGAAGCTTTCTTT. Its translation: CATSRDLGGGMTEAFF.